This T cell receptor (beta chain) was captured in a study of regulatory T cells in long-lasting Graves disease. Notes on the study in general: TRBV28, TRBJ1-2 and TRBJ2-5 emerged as the favored segments in persistent disease. Lower TCR diversity was seen in persistent Graves' patients than in newly diagnosed ones.

CDR1 is SQVTM, CDR2 ANQGSEA, per germline. The CDR3 spans 12 residues. The V gene lost 4 bases and the J gene lost 1 base, with 7 bases spanning the gap. About this clonotype itself: Its antigen is as yet unknown.

Time point of the sample: newly diagnosed GD, antithyroid drugs for less than 3 months. From PBMCs, RNA was extracted and then used to make the TCR library. Arm-PCR of CDR3 regions and iRepertoire HTBI primers were used to build TCR beta libraries. A single record per CDR3 protein comes from TCRdb applying MiXCR to the multiplex PCR reads. The sample gives more than 450,000 distinct CDR3 sequences, around 16% of which show up once; approximately 12% is in the top ten. The same sample was also studied in work on T cells in Graves' hyperthyroidism and ophthalmopathy. From that second work: Stable Graves' hyperthyroidism denoted no ophthalmopathy progression over 18 months. Primed by the HTBI set, a first-round RT-PCR was run on the TCR CDR3.

The sequence came from a man aged 35 to 55 with Graves disease. Sequenced material: peripheral blood mononuclear cells (PBMCs), taken at new diagnosis, from a patient treated with antithyroid drugs. The chain uses TRBV29-1 and TRBJ1-1; the D is unclear. The CDR3 nucleotides read TGCAGCGTTGGACACGGGAACACTGAAGCTTTCTTT. It encodes CSVGHGNTEAFF.